This TCR beta chain is from a study of T cell changes during pregnancy in multiple sclerosis. Between the trimmed V and J ends, which lost 8 bases and 1 base, there was a span of 11 bases. The germline V gene has CDR1 LNHDA and CDR2 SQIVND (reference sequence). The length of the CDR3 is 13 residues. Only in-frame clones appear in the TCRdb table, and some are missing; sequencing was by immunoSEQ multiplex PCR. The data contain under 80,000 clones, 80% to 95% of them seen just once; the ten biggest clones take up 1.4%. The V call is TRBV19, the J call TRBJ1-1; D possibly corresponds to TRBD1 (6 bases). This specimen consisted of peripheral blood, obtained in the second trimester of pregnancy. This receptor was identified in a female donor with multiple sclerosis, enrolled in a pregnancy study. This CDR3 is CASGGQWNTEAFF. The CDR3 DNA follows: TGTGCCAGTGGTGGACAGTGGAACACTGAAGCTTTCTTT.